What follows describes a single TCR beta chain. The antigen remains undetermined. Study processing details: A productive frequency of 2.59 x 10-5 was the lowest detectable. Here immunoSEQ multiplex PCR was the method, and the copy in TCRdb shows in-frame clones only, minus some. V and J calls and clone size are those listed in that table; D and trimming were worked out from the DNA. This table holds about 35,000 clones, more than 60% found once. This record belongs to a study of STAT5B mutations in CD4+ large granular lymphocyte leukemia. Study findings and constraints: Patient CD4-sorted repertoires looked more clonal than healthy CD4+ repertoires, even without putative leukemic clones. Main leukemic clonotypes were patient-specific, but 20% to 25% appeared at low frequency elsewhere.

Sequences were obtained from CD4+ T cells from blood buffy coats. The receptor comes from a human donor in good health.

The CDR3 protein is CASSLGPYNEQFF. CDR3 bases: TGTGCCAGCTCGCTGGGACCCTACAATGAGCAGTTCTTC. V is TRBV18 and J is TRBJ2-1; either TRBD1 or TRBD2 may fit D (5 bases each). Germline lookup yields CDR1 KGHSH and CDR2 LQKENI. CDR3 size: 13 residues. The V gene lost 6 bases and the J gene lost 2 bases, with 8 bases spanning the gap.